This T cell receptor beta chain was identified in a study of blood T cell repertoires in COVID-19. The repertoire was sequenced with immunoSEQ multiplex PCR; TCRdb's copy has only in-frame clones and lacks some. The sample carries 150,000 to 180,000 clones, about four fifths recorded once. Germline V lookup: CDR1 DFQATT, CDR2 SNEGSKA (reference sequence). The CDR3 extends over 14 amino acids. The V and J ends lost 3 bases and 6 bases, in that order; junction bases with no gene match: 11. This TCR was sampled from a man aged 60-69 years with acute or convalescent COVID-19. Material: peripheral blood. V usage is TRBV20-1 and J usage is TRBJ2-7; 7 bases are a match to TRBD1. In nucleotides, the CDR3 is TGCAGTGCTAGTCCGTACGACAGGGTGAGCGAGCAGTACTTC. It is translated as CSASPYDRVSEQYF.